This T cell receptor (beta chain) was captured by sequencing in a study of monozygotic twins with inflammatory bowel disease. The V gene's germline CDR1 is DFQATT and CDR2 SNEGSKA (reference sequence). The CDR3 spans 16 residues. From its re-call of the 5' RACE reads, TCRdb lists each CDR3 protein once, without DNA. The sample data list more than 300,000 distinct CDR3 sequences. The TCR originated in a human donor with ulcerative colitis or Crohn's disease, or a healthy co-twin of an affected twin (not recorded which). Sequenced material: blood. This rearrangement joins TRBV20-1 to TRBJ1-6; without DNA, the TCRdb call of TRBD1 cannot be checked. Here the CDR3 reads CSATQGPPSYNSPLHF.